The 18 T cell receptor beta chains below were found in one sample sequenced in a study of blood T cell repertoires in COVID-19. The table came from immunoSEQ multiplex PCR; TCRdb's copy has only in-frame clones and leaves some out. The sample lists 250,000 to 300,000 clones; about 86% were seen once. The sample taken for sequencing was PBMCs or T cells enriched from blood (not recorded which). These receptors all stem from a young man with acute COVID-19.

This chain connects TRBV4-2 to TRBJ1-2; D call uncertain. The CDR3 length is 12 residues. Per the germline V gene, CDR1 is LGHNA and CDR2 is YNFKEQ. The V and J ends lost 0 bases and 13 bases respectively, with 12 bases between them. Here the CDR3 reads CASSQDPNECTF. The DNA of the CDR3 is TGTGCCAGCAGCCAAGATCCGAACGAGTGCACCTTC.

The chain is built from TRBV25-1 and TRBJ1-4; D ambiguous. The germline V gene encodes CDR1 MGHDK and CDR2 SYGVNS. V lost 5 bases and J 0 bases, leaving 10 bases between the germline ends. This CDR3 contains 15 residues. CDR3 bases: TGTGCCAGCAGTCCGAACATTGCAACTAATGAAAAACTGTTTTTT. This codes for CASSPNIATNEKLFF.

This clone occurred a few times. The chain joins TRBV13 to TRBJ2-2; 8 nucleotides match TRBD2. The trim removed 2 bases at V and 6 bases at J, leaving 11 bases unmatched. CDR1 is PRHDT, CDR2 FYEKMQ, per germline (reference sequence). This CDR3 region has 17 residues. CDR3 DNA: TGTGCCAGCAGCTTAAGAGGAGGTCGGACTAGCCCCGGGGAGCTGTTTTTT. Amino acids: CASSLRGGRTSPGELFF.

DNA of the CDR3: TGCGCCAGCAGTGATGTGGGGACAAATGAGCAGTTCTTC. Its translation is CASSDVGTNEQFF. V gene TRBV10-2 combines with J gene TRBJ2-1, with a tentative D call TRBD1 (6 bases). V lost 3 bases, J lost 7 bases, and 10 bases lay in between. Germline V gene sequence: CDR1 WSHSY, CDR2 SAAADI. The CDR3 consists of 13 residues.

The V and J genes are TRBV27 and TRBJ2-2; D is possibly TRBD1 (6 bases). The V gene's germline CDR1 is MNHEY and CDR2 SMNVEV (reference sequence). This CDR3 region has 16 residues. Trimming cost V 6 bases and J 4 bases, with 18 bases left between them. The CDR3 DNA reads TGTGCCAGCAGCCGTACCGGCAGGGGCGGCACCGGGGAGCTGTTTTTT. Amino acids: CASSRTGRGGTGELFF.

The chain couples TRBV18 to TRBJ2-5; perhaps TRBD1 as D (5 bases). The CDR3 contains 13 residues. With 6 bases removed from V and 5 bases from J, the gap between germline ends came to 13 bases. In germline, CDR1 is KGHSH, CDR2 LQKENI. The CDR3 bases are TGTGCCAGCTCCCTCACCAGGGCGGAGACCCAGTACTTC. Translation gives CASSLTRAETQYF.

This clone was detected only a few times. The chain uses TRBV29-1 and TRBJ1-1; no reliable D call. CDR1 and CDR2 from the germline V gene are SQVTM and ANQGSEA. This CDR3 has 10 amino acids. V was clipped by 6 bases and J by 7 bases, with 9 bases between them. This CDR3 is CSVLTREAFF. CDR3 bases: TGCAGCGTCCTAACCCGTGAAGCTTTCTTT.

The CDR3 loop is CASSLMQASSYNSPLHF. The CDR3 nucleotides read TGTGCCAGCAGCTTAATGCAGGCAAGCTCCTATAATTCACCCCTCCACTTT. The gene calls are TRBV11-3 and TRBJ1-6, with D uncertain. This CDR3 is 17 amino acids long. The germline CDR1 and CDR2 sequences are SGHNT and YENEEA. Deletions cut 2 bases from V and 0 bases from J, with 11 bases between.

The J gene is TRBJ2-5, the V gene TRBV4-1; D unresolved. V was pared by 1 base and J by 5 bases, with 8 bases between. The CDR3 has 13 residues. Germline V gene lookup returns CDR1 MGHRA and CDR2 YSYEKL. CDR3 region: CASSQVPGETQYF. The CDR3 DNA follows: TGCGCCAGCAGCCAAGTTCCAGGTGAGACCCAGTACTTC.

V gene TRBV6-1 combines with J gene TRBJ2-2, with unresolved D. The CDR3 is made up of 14 amino acids. Trimming stripped 2 bases from V and 6 bases from J, with 10 bases between. Germline CDR1 reads MNHNS; CDR2 reads SASEGT. The chain's CDR3 is CASSERQVAGELFF. In DNA, the CDR3 is TGTGCCAGCAGTGAACGGCAGGTAGCCGGGGAGCTGTTTTTT.

The CDR3 DNA reads TGTGCCAGCAGCCGCCGACAGGGGGTAGGTCCTGGAAACACCATATATTTT. Translation: CASSRRQGVGPGNTIYF. The genes are TRBV3-1 (or the pseudogene TRBV3-2) and TRBJ1-3; 9 positions agree with TRBD1. V shed 4 bases, J shed 2 bases, and the junction held 9 bases outside the gene matches. The CDR3 has 17 residues. CDR1 is LGHDT, CDR2 YNNKEL, per germline (reference sequence).

In nucleotides, the CDR3 is TGTGCCAGCAGCTTAACCCCCCCGGGGTACGCCCTCAACAATGAGCAGTTCTTC. This translates into CASSLTPPGYALNNEQFF. The chain couples TRBV11-2 to TRBJ2-1; D is possibly TRBD2 (5 bases). V was shortened by 2 bases and J by 5 bases, with 22 bases between the two germline ends. The CDR3 has 18 residues. Germline V gene data show CDR1 as SGHAT and CDR2 as FQNNGV.

V gene TRBV7-6 combines with J gene TRBJ2-3; D ambiguous. The germline V gene has CDR1 SGHVS and CDR2 FNYEAQ. The CDR3 extends over 13 amino acids. V was pared by 6 bases and J by 5 bases, with 12 bases between. The DNA of the CDR3 is TGTGCCAGCAGTCGGGTCTCGAGAGATACGCAGTATTTT. It is translated as CASSRVSRDTQYF.

In regard to this clone: Germline is not matched at one junction end, which may reflect a read error. The rearrangement links TRBV5-1 to TRBJ1-5; 8 bases map to TRBD1. This CDR3 has 14 amino acids. The germline V gene has CDR1 SGHRS and CDR2 YFSETQ. The CDR3 loop is CASSLDRANQPQHF. The CDR3 bases are TGTGCCAGCAGCCTGGACAGGGCGAATCAGCCCCAGCATTTT.

The gene calls are TRBV7-9 and TRBJ2-7, with D possibly matching TRBD1 (6 bases). V was shortened by 5 bases and J by 3 bases, with 8 bases between the two germline ends. CDR3 length: 12 residues. Per germline, CDR1 SEHNR and CDR2 FQNEAQ (reference sequence). The CDR3 spells CASSPTGYEQYV. CDR3 bases: TGTGCCAGCAGCCCGACAGGCTACGAGCAGTACGTC.

The rearrangement uses TRBV12-3 or TRBV12-4 and TRBJ1-1; 7 nucleotides agree with TRBD1. V shed 6 bases, J shed 6 bases, and the junction held 7 bases outside the gene matches. The CDR3 totals 13 residues. In DNA form, the CDR3 reads TGTGCCAGCAGAAATGCAGGGGGTCCTGAAGCTTTCTTT. Translating it yields CASRNAGGPEAFF.

This rearrangement joins TRBV18 to TRBJ1-2; TRBD1 agrees at 7 bases. The CDR3 totals 15 residues. CDR1 KGHSH and CDR2 LQKENI come from the germline V gene. V shed 3 bases and J 3 bases; nucleotides not matched to a gene: 7. CDR3 loop: CASSPATGDYYGYTF. CDR3 coding DNA: TGTGCCAGCTCACCCGCCACAGGGGATTACTATGGCTACACCTTC.

The rearrangement links TRBV5-4 to TRBJ1-4, with TRBD1 matching 9 bases. The CDR3 runs 13 residues. The ends lost 6 bases at V and 8 bases at J; junction bases unmatched: 5. Germline lookup yields CDR1 SGHNT and CDR2 YYREEE (reference sequence). CDR3 residues: CASTSGQGEKLFF. The CDR3 DNA reads as TGTGCCAGCACCTCGGGACAGGGAGAAAAACTGTTTTTT.